The 28 T cell receptor beta chains below all came from one sample that was sequenced in a study of shared clonotypes between healthy human individuals. Assay used: immunoSEQ multiplex PCR; TCRdb lists only in-frame clones, some missing. Here the sample spans fewer than 650,000 clones, around 77% being singletons. Sample: PBMCs. The receptors derive from a woman between 40 and 55 years old in good health. Some clones in this sample may be carry-over from other donors' samples.

The chain joins TRBV18 to TRBJ1-4, with D possibly being TRBD1 (6 bases). Germline V gene sequence: CDR1 KGHSH, CDR2 LQKENI. The CDR3 is 16 amino acids. The V end lost 3 bases, the J end lost 5 bases, and 16 bases lay between the germline ends. This chain's CDR3 is CASSPISGAVNEKLFF. The CDR3 coding sequence is TGTGCCAGCTCACCCATCTCAGGGGCCGTAAATGAAAAACTGTTTTTT. The full variable domain, its missing parts supplied by reference TRBV18 and TRBJ1-4, is NAGVMQNPRHLVRRRGQEARLRCSPMKGHSHVYWYRQLPEEGLKFMVYLQKENIIDESGMPKERFSAEFPKEGPSILRIQQVVRGDSAAYFCASSPISGAVNEKLFFGSGTQLSVL.

V usage is TRBV13 and J usage is TRBJ2-7, with 14 bases lining up with TRBD2. From germline, CDR1 is PRHDT and CDR2 FYEKMQ (reference sequence). There are 15 residues in the CDR3. V was pared by 5 bases and J by 6 bases, with 6 bases of the junction left unmatched. In nucleotides, the CDR3 is TGTGCCAGCAGCCGAGGGACTAGCGGGAGCCGCGAGCAGTACTTC. It is translated as CASSRGTSGSREQYF. The full variable domain, its missing parts supplied by reference TRBV13 and TRBJ2-7, is AAGVIQSPRHLIKEKRETATLKCYPIPRHDTVYWYQQGPGQDPQFLISFYEKMQSDKGSIPDRFSAQQFSDYHSELNMSSLELGDSALYFCASSRGTSGSREQYFGPGTRLTVT.

The chain carries TRBV14 and TRBJ2-7; the D gene is possibly TRBD1 (5 bases). Trimming pared 1 base from V and 0 bases from J, leaving 10 bases between. CDR1 and CDR2 (germline): SGHDN, FVKESK. This CDR3 has 15 amino acids. The DNA for the CDR3 is TGTGCCAGCAGCCAAGGTGCAGGGCCCTCCTACGAGCAGTACTTC. Translated, it gives CASSQGAGPSYEQYF.

As concerns this clone: Within the sample, other DNA sequences also encode this same CDR3. The chain couples TRBV27 to TRBJ1-2; the D is unclear. Germline-derived CDR1 and CDR2 are MNHEY and SMNVEV (reference sequence). The CDR3 covers 13 residues. The germline V and J ends were trimmed by 3 bases and 0 bases, with 5 bases remaining between them. The CDR3 nucleotides are TGTGCCAGCAGTTTCTCAGCTAACTATGGCTACACCTTC. This codes for CASSFSANYGYTF.

This sequence joins TRBV7-2 and TRBJ2-3, with D perhaps TRBD1 or TRBD2 (5 bases each). The ends were cut back, 3 bases at V and 8 bases at J, with 18 bases in the middle. CDR1 is SGHTA and CDR2 is FQGNSA in the germline V gene. The CDR3 contains 15 residues. The CDR3 region is CASSFSVEPRGTQYF. Written as DNA, the CDR3 is TGTGCCAGCAGCTTTTCGGTGGAACCGAGGGGTACGCAGTATTTT. Filled out from reference TRBV7-2 and TRBJ2-3, the complete variable domain reads GAGVSQSPSNKVTEKGKDVELRCDPISGHTALYWYRQSLGQGLEFLIYFQGNSAPDKSGLPSDRFSAERTGGSVSTLTIQRTQQEDSAVYLCASSFSVEPRGTQYFGPGTRLTVL.

V gene TRBV7-9 combines with J gene TRBJ2-7; 9 positions agree with TRBD1. The CDR3 sequence is 16 residues long. CDR1 SEHNR and CDR2 FQNEAQ come from the germline V gene (reference sequence). J lost 4 bases, V lost 5 bases, and 12 bases had no gene match. The CDR3 DNA reads as TGTGCCAGCAGCCCAGGTGGCGACAGGGGGAGATACGAGCAGTACTTC. Its translation: CASSPGGDRGRYEQYF.

The chain uses TRBV5-6 and TRBJ1-4, with a tentative D call TRBD1 (5 bases). CDR1 and CDR2 from the germline V gene are SGHDT and YYEEEE. There are 13 residues in the CDR3. Trimming removed 4 bases from V and 8 bases from J, with 12 bases in between. The CDR3 DNA follows: TGTGCCAGCAGCACGGGGCAGCGGGAAAAACTGTTTTTT. Protein: CASSTGQREKLFF.

The genes are TRBV9 and TRBJ1-2; 9 bases line up with TRBD1. The V gene's germline CDR1 is SGDLS and CDR2 YYNGEE. With V trimmed by 0 bases and J by 3 bases, 15 bases remained unmatched. The CDR3 covers 19 residues. The CDR3, as DNA: TGTGCCAGCAGCGTAGACGTGGGGACAGGGCGATCAAGTCACTATGGCTACACCTTC. It is translated as CASSVDVGTGRSSHYGYTF.

This clone was seen a single time. The chain uses TRBV5-1 and TRBJ2-7; D call uncertain. Trimming cost V 1 base and J 0 bases, with 20 bases left between them. The germline CDR1 and CDR2 sequences are SGHRS and YFSETQ. This CDR3 is 18 amino acids long. CDR3 in DNA: TGCGCCAGCAGCTTGTCTGCGCTTGGATTTAGTGACTCCTACGAGCAGTACTTC. Protein product: CASSLSALGFSDSYEQYF.

The V call is TRBV11-2, the J call TRBJ1-4; the D is unclear. This CDR3 has 18 amino acids. V was cut by 2 bases and J by 0 bases, with 16 bases left in between. CDR1 is SGHAT and CDR2 is FQNNGV in the germline V gene. This CDR3 is CASSLFPPSTATNEKLFF. The CDR3 DNA reads as TGTGCCAGCAGCTTATTTCCCCCATCGACTGCAACTAATGAAAAACTGTTTTTT.

The chain joins TRBV19 to TRBJ2-2; D gene uncertain. V lost 0 bases, J lost 7 bases, and 3 bases lay in between. Germline loops: CDR1 LNHDA, CDR2 SQIVND (reference sequence). The CDR3 totals 12 residues. DNA of the CDR3: TGTGCCAGTAGTATAGATGTCGGGGAGCTGTTTTTT. It codes for CASSIDVGELFF.

This clone was seen repeatedly, ten times or more. This chain joins TRBV7-9 and TRBJ2-5, with D perhaps TRBD2 (6 bases). V lost 5 bases, J lost 1 base, and 14 bases lay in between. CDR1 is SEHNR and CDR2 is FQNEAQ in the germline V gene (reference sequence). CDR3 length: 15 amino acids. DNA for the CDR3: TGTGCCAGCAGCCCCCCCGGGACTCCCCAAGAGACCCAGTACTTC. It codes for CASSPPGTPQETQYF.

The rearrangement joins TRBV28 to TRBJ2-7; 8 nucleotides align to TRBD1. Germline CDR1 MDHEN, CDR2 SYDVKM. J was trimmed by 1 base and V by 4 bases; bases with no gene match: 12. CDR3 size: 17 residues. CDR3 bases: TGTGCCAGCAGTTCAAACCTACTCAGGGGGCCGTCCTACGAGCAGTACTTC. It yields the protein CASSSNLLRGPSYEQYF.

The chain is built from TRBV21-1 and TRBJ2-3; TRBD2 was called by the table and not checked on the DNA. TRBV21-1 is an annotated pseudogene. The CDR3 is 18 residues long. CDR3 sequence reads: CASSKVSSGRAGVDTQYF. The DNA for the CDR3 is TGTGCCAGCAGCAAAGTATCCAGCGGGAGGGCCGGCGTAGATACGCAGTATTTT.

This chain uses TRBV27 with TRBJ1-2; the match to TRBD1 covers 7 bases. CDR3 length: 13 amino acids. The germline gives CDR1 MNHEY, CDR2 SMNVEV (reference sequence). The ends lost 4 bases at V and 4 bases at J; junction bases unmatched: 3. This chain's CDR3 is CASSSGQIYGYTF. CDR3 coding DNA: TGTGCCAGCAGTTCGGGACAGATCTATGGCTACACCTTC.

The V call is TRBV7-6, the J call TRBJ2-3, with 10 bases fitting TRBD2. CDR3 length equals 14 residues. Germline V CDR1 and CDR2: SGHVS, FNYEAQ. The trim removed 8 bases at V and 4 bases at J, leaving 6 bases unmatched. CDR3 in amino acids: CASGALAGADTQYF. As DNA, the CDR3 is TGTGCCAGCGGGGCCCTAGCGGGAGCAGATACGCAGTATTTT.

Notes on this clone: Other DNA variants within this sample encode the same CDR3. The rearrangement uses TRBV18 and TRBJ2-7, with TRBD2 identical over 10 bases. J was trimmed by 2 bases and V by 6 bases; bases with no gene match: 4. Germline CDR1 reads KGHSH; CDR2 reads LQKENI. This CDR3 is built from 14 residues. The CDR3 region is CASSTAGGPYEQYF. The CDR3 nucleotides read TGTGCCAGCTCCACAGCGGGAGGGCCCTACGAGCAGTACTTC.

The chain has TRBV4-2 and TRBJ2-3; 9 bases are a match to TRBD2. The V segment lost 0 bases and the J segment 9 bases; nucleotides outside the gene matches: 13. CDR1 and CDR2 from the germline V gene are LGHNA and YNFKEQ. The CDR3 consists of 17 residues. CDR3 bases: TGTGCCAGCAGCCAAGATTTGCCTAGCGGGGTACCTATAACGCAGTATTTT. Translation gives CASSQDLPSGVPITQYF.

The CDR3 DNA is TGCAGCGTTGAAGCGGCAGGGGGCACTGAAGCTTTCTTT. Translation gives CSVEAAGGTEAFF. The gene calls are TRBV29-1 and TRBJ1-1; TRBD1 agrees at 7 bases. Germline lookup yields CDR1 SQVTM and CDR2 ANQGSEA. V shed 1 base and J 4 bases; nucleotides not matched to a gene: 3. The CDR3 is 13 residues long.

The chain joins TRBV6-1 to TRBJ2-1; D may be TRBD2 (5 bases). The CDR3 sequence is 15 residues long. V was clipped by 2 bases and J by 6 bases, with 14 bases between them. CDR1 and CDR2 from the germline V gene are MNHNS and SASEGT. CDR3 region: CASSELVGAANEQFF. The CDR3 bases are TGTGCCAGCAGTGAACTGGTGGGAGCAGCCAATGAGCAGTTCTTC.

The chain has TRBV5-1 and TRBJ2-1; 9 bases line up with TRBD2. This CDR3 is built from 16 residues. Germline-derived CDR1 and CDR2 are SGHRS and YFSETQ. V lost 4 bases to trimming and J lost 5 bases; unmatched junction nucleotides: 10. As DNA, the CDR3 is TGCGCCAGCAGCCGCCCGGGGCTAGCGGGACACAATGAGCAGTTCTTC. It is translated as CASSRPGLAGHNEQFF.

The chain uses TRBV9 and TRBJ2-5; TRBD2 aligns across 9 bases. The CDR3 totals 14 residues. V shed 0 bases, J shed 4 bases, and the junction held 1 base outside the gene matches. From germline, CDR1 is SGDLS and CDR2 YYNGEE. CDR3 sequence (DNA): TGTGCCAGCAGCGTAGAACTAGCGGGAGAGACCCAGTACTTC. Translating it yields CASSVELAGETQYF.

This clone was recorded many times. V gene TRBV30 combines with J gene TRBJ1-1, with 7 positions matching TRBD1. Trimming removed 4 bases from V and 4 bases from J; junction bases left unmatched: 12. Per the germline V gene, CDR1 is GTSNPN and CDR2 is SVGIG (reference sequence). This CDR3 has 15 residues. CDR3 sequence (DNA): TGTGCCTGGATAGGTAGACAGGGCTTAGGCACTGAAGCTTTCTTT. Its translation is CAWIGRQGLGTEAFF.

Only one count was recorded for this clone. The rearrangement links TRBV5-4 to TRBJ1-2, with D possibly TRBD1 on 5 matching bases. V was trimmed by 4 bases and J by 0 bases, leaving 25 bases between them. Germline CDR1 is SGHNT and CDR2 is YYREEE (reference sequence). The CDR3 covers 19 residues. In nucleotides, the CDR3 is TGTGCCAGCAGCACTTCCTGGGGCGCAGCCCTCCTCTCTAACTATGGCTACACCTTC. This encodes CASSTSWGAALLSNYGYTF.

This clone was seen just once. The chain is built from TRBV7-2 and TRBJ1-1; 8 bases fit TRBD1. The trim removed 1 base at V and 4 bases at J, leaving 5 bases unmatched. Germline CDR1 SGHTA, CDR2 FQGNSA. The CDR3 has 15 residues. The CDR3, as DNA: TGTGCCAGCAGCTTAGTAGGACAGGGCGTCACTGAAGCTTTCTTT. It yields the protein CASSLVGQGVTEAFF. The complete variable domain, with remaining parts taken from reference TRBV7-2 and TRBJ1-1, reads GAGVSQSPSNKVTEKGKDVELRCDPISGHTALYWYRQSLGQGLEFLIYFQGNSAPDKSGLPSDRFSAERTGGSVSTLTIQRTQQEDSAVYLCASSLVGQGVTEAFFGQGTRLTVV.

CDR3 sequence (DNA): TGCGCCAGCAGCTCACAACTAGCGTTCAGGGCAGATACGCAGTATTTT. Its protein is CASSSQLAFRADTQYF. The chain has TRBV5-1 and TRBJ2-3; TRBD2 matches 7 bases. The length of the CDR3 is 16 residues. Germline V gene sequence: CDR1 SGHRS, CDR2 YFSETQ. V trimming: 3 bases; J trimming: 4 bases; junction bases outside the gene matches: 11.

The chain joins TRBV28 to TRBJ2-3; 7 nucleotides agree with TRBD2. V lost 3 bases to trimming and J lost 7 bases; unmatched junction nucleotides: 7. There are 14 residues in the CDR3. The V gene's germline CDR1 is MDHEN and CDR2 SYDVKM. CDR3 amino acids: CASSFAGEGYTQYF. The DNA for the CDR3 is TGTGCCAGCAGTTTTGCGGGAGAAGGGTATACGCAGTATTTT.

The chain couples TRBV29-1 to TRBJ2-7, with TRBD2 identical over 10 bases. J lost 4 bases, V lost 2 bases, and 5 bases had no gene match. The CDR3 covers 14 residues. Germline CDR1 SQVTM, CDR2 ANQGSEA. The CDR3 loop reads CSVELAGDSYEQYF. The CDR3, as DNA: TGCAGCGTTGAACTAGCGGGGGACTCTTACGAGCAGTACTTC.